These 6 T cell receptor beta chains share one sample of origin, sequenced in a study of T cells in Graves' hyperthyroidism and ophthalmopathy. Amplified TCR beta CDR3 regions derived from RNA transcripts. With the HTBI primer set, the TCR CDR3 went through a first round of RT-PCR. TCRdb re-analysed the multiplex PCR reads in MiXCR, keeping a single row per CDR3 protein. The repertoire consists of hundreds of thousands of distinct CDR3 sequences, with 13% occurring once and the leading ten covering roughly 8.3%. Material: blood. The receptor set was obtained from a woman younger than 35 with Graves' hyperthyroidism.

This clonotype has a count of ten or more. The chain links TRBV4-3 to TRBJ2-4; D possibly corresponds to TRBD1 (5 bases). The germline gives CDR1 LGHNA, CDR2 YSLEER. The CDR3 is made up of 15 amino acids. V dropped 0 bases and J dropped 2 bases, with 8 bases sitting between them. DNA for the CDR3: TGCGCCAGCAGCCAAGAAAGGGGTACCAAAAACATTCAGTACTTC. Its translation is CASSQERGTKNIQYF.

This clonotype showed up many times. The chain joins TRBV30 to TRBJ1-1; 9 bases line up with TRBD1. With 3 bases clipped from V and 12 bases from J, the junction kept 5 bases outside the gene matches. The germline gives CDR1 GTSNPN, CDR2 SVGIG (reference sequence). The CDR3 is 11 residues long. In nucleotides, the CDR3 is TGTGCCTGGAGGGGACAGGGTCAAACTTTCTTT. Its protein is CAWRGQGQTFF.

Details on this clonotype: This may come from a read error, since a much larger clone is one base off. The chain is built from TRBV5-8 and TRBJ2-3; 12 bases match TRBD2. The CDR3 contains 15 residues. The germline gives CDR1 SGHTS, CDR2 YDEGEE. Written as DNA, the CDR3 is TGTGCCAGCAGACTAGCGGGGGGATACACAGGTACGCAGTATTTT. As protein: CASRLAGGYTGTQYF.

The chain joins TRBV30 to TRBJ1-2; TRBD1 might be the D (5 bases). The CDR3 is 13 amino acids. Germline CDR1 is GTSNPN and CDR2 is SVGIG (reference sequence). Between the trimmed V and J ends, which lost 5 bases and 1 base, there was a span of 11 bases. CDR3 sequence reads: CAWETGNNYGYTF. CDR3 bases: TGTGCCTGGGAAACAGGAAATAACTATGGCTACACCTTC.

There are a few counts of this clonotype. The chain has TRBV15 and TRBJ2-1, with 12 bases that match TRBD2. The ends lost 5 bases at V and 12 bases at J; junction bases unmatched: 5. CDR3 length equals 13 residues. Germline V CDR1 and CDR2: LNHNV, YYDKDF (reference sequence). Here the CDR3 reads CATSVGLAGLQFF. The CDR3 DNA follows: TGTGCCACCAGCGTCGGACTAGCGGGGTTGCAGTTCTTC.

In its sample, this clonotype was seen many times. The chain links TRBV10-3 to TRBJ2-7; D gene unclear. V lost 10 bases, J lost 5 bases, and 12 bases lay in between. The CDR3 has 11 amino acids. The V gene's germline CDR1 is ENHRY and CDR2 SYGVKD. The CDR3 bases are TGTGCCAGCGCCACTGGGGACGAGCAGTACTTC. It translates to CASATGDEQYF.